The rows below give T cell receptor beta chains drawn from one sample of a study of response to subunit inactivated influenza vaccine. TCRdb re-analysed the RT-PCR reads in MiXCR, keeping a single row per CDR3 protein. The sample contains 200,000 to 250,000 distinct CDR3 sequences, roughly an eighth of which appear only once. Sequenced here: non-naive T cells sorted from PBMCs, sampled 14 to 15 days before vaccination. The source is a man aged 45-65 years who received an inactivated influenza vaccine. CDR3s include the opening cysteine and the closing phenylalanine or tryptophan. D genes are given only for firm matches. Expanded clones get a size class; other rows say once, few or many, or leave the size out.

>-|TRBJ1-3|few|TRBV5-1
TGCGCCAGCAGCCCCCGATCGGGACCTGGAAACACCATATATTTT
CASSPRSGPGNTIYF
>-|TRBJ2-7|few|TRBV28
TGTGCCAGCAGTTTACATCGTCTTGCCTACGAGCAGTACTTC
CASSLHRLAYEQYF
>-|TRBJ1-4|few|TRBV12-3/TRBV12-4
TGTGCCAGCAGTTCCCAAATCGGGCGACAAGGGCGTTTTGAAAAACTGTTTTTT
CASSSQIGRQGRFEKLFF
>-|TRBJ1-6|-|TRBV7-2
TGTGCCAGCAGCTCCCAGAAGGGAGGGGGAGGTAATTCACCCCTCCACTTT
CASSSQKGGGGNSPLHF
>-|TRBJ1-2|many|TRBV7-8
TGTGCCAGCAGCTCGAGCCGGGACACCGTCTATGGCTACACCTTC
CASSSSRDTVYGYTF
>-|TRBJ2-1|many|TRBV5-1
TGCGCCAGCAGCTTGGGCGGGATGTACAATGAGCAGTTCTTC
CASSLGGMYNEQFF
>-|TRBJ2-1|many|TRBV20-1
TGCAGTGCTACTCCGGGACCCTATGAGCAGTTCTTC
CSATPGPYEQFF
>-|TRBJ2-1|-|TRBV5-1
TGCGCCAGCAGCTTGTGGGCCGGGGGCTCCTACAATGAGCAGTTCTTC
CASSLWAGGSYNEQFF
>TRBD2|TRBJ2-3|many|TRBV10-3
TGTGCCATCAGAGCCCGGGTTACTAGCGGGACAACAGATACGCAGTATTTT
CAIRARVTSGTTDTQYF
>TRBD2|TRBJ2-1|many|TRBV9
TGTGCCAGCAGCGTAGGGCTAGCGGGGGTCAATGAGCAGTTCTTC
CASSVGLAGVNEQFF
>-|TRBJ1-1|few|TRBV11-2
TGTGCCAGCAGCTTAGCTCCGGGGACTGAAGCTTTCTTT
CASSLAPGTEAFF
>TRBD1|TRBJ2-7|few|TRBV20-1
TGCAGTGCTATCGGACAGGGCACCTACGAGCAGTACTTC
CSAIGQGTYEQYF
>TRBD1|TRBJ2-2|many|TRBV5-1
TGCGCCAGCAGCGCCGGGACAGGGGTTACCGGGGAGCTGTTTTTT
CASSAGTGVTGELFF
>-|TRBJ2-3|-|TRBV2
TGTGCCAGCAGTGGGGGGGGGCCAGATACGCAGTATTTT
CASSGGGPDTQYF
>TRBD2|TRBJ2-5|-|TRBV6-1
TGTGCCAGCAACCTCGTGACGGGGGGACCACAAGAGACCCAGTACTTC
CASNLVTGGPQETQYF
>-|TRBJ2-7|few|TRBV4-2
TGTGCCAGCAGCCAAGATCTTAGGAGCTCCTACGAGCAGTACTTC
CASSQDLRSSYEQYF
>-|TRBJ2-3|-|TRBV29-1
TGCAGCGTGGGCCACGGGCTCGGCACAGATACGCAGTATTTT
CSVGHGLGTDTQYF
>TRBD1|TRBJ2-5|few|TRBV29-1
TGCAGCGCTGACAGGGTGGAGACCCAGTACTTC
CSADRVETQYF
>TRBD1|TRBJ2-2|-|TRBV20-1
TGCAGTGCTAGACTGCGTCGGACAGGGGTCGGGGAGCTGTTTTTT
CSARLRRTGVGELFF
>-|TRBJ2-3|many|TRBV7-8
TGTGCCAGCAGCTATGGGAAAGATACGCAGTATTTT
CASSYGKDTQYF
>-|TRBJ2-7|many|TRBV18
TGTGCCAGCTCACTAGTTAATTACGAGCAGTACTTC
CASSLVNYEQYF
>TRBD2|TRBJ2-7|-|TRBV15
TGTGCCACCAGCAGAGAAGGAGGGACTAGCGGGAGGGCAGAGCAGTACTTC
CATSREGGTSGRAEQYF
>TRBD2|TRBJ2-1|many|TRBV6-2/TRBV6-3
TGTGCCAGCAGTCAACTAGCGGCAACGACTTACAATGAGCAGTTCTTC
CASSQLAATTYNEQFF
>-|TRBJ2-7|few|TRBV6-5
TGTGCCAGCAGTCGCCGATCGGGCGAGCAGTACTTC
CASSRRSGEQYF
>-|TRBJ2-5|few|TRBV5-1
TGCGCCAGCAGCTTGGCAGCCCTCGGAGAGACCCAGTACTTC
CASSLAALGETQYF
>-|TRBJ2-3|few|TRBV4-2
TGTGCCAGCAGCCAAGACGCGAATAGCCCAGATACGCAGTATTTT
CASSQDANSPDTQYF
>-|TRBJ2-3|few|TRBV14
TGTGCCAGCAGCCAACAGGTAGCAGATACGCAGTATTTT
CASSQQVADTQYF
>-|TRBJ1-5|many|TRBV29-1
TGCAGCGTTGCAACAGGGAGCAATCAGCCCCAGCATTTT
CSVATGSNQPQHF
>-|TRBJ2-2|-|TRBV3-1
TGTGCCAGCAGCCAGCTCGACTTCGTGGGAAGTCAGCTGTTTTTT
CASSQLDFVGSQLFF
>TRBD1|TRBJ2-2|many|TRBV5-1
TGCGCCAGCAGCCCCTCAGGACAGGGCGGCGGGGAGCTGTTTTTT
CASSPSGQGGGELFF
>TRBD1|TRBJ1-5|-|TRBV10-3
TGTGCCACCGGGACAGCGATTTATCAGCCCCAGCATTTT
CATGTAIYQPQHF
>TRBD2|TRBJ2-2|-|TRBV27
TGTGCCAGCACCTTAAGCGGGGGGGCCGGGGAGCTGTTTTTT
CASTLSGGAGELFF
>-|TRBJ2-5|few|TRBV11-2
TGTGCCAGCAGCTTTGGGGCCTTGGTAGAGACCCAGTACTTC
CASSFGALVETQYF
>-|TRBJ2-5|few|TRBV7-2
TGTGCCAGCAGCTTAGCGAGATCGACAGGCCGGGAGACCCAGTACTTC
CASSLARSTGRETQYF
>-|TRBJ2-1|few|TRBV4-2
TGTGCCAGCAGCCAAGAAGGTAGGCCTAGCTACAATGAGCAGTTCTTC
CASSQEGRPSYNEQFF
>TRBD1|TRBJ1-6|many|TRBV20-1
TGCAGTGCTAGGGACAGGGGATCCTATAATTCACCCCTCCACTTT
CSARDRGSYNSPLHF
>-|TRBJ2-7|many|TRBV5-1
TGCGCCAGCAGCTCTAATCCGGGAAACAACTACGAGCAGTACTTC
CASSSNPGNNYEQYF
>-|TRBJ2-6|many|TRBV18
TGCGCCAGCAGCCCAGGCTCTGGGGCCAACGTCCTGACTTTC
CASSPGSGANVLTF
>TRBD2|TRBJ2-7|-|TRBV5-4
TGTGCCAGCAGCTTGGCTAGCGGGGGGTGGACCTACGAGCAGTACTTC
CASSLASGGWTYEQYF
>-|TRBJ2-7|-|TRBV5-4
TGTGCCAGCAGCGAGATGGGGGGAAATGAGCAGTACTTC
CASSEMGGNEQYF
>-|TRBJ1-1|-|TRBV25-1
TGTGCCAGCAGGGAAACAGGAAGAGACACTGAAGCTTTCTTT
CASRETGRDTEAFF
>-|TRBJ2-5|-|TRBV5-6
TGTGCCAGCAGCAAAAACGGGGGGCGGCTTGAAGAGACCCAGTACTTC
CASSKNGGRLEETQYF
>-|TRBJ1-1|many|TRBV10-3
TGTGCCATCAGTGAATCAGCGAGGGCAGGTCACACTGAAGCTTTCTTT
CAISESARAGHTEAFF
>TRBD1|TRBJ1-6|few|TRBV20-1
TGCAGTGCTAAAACAGGGGGGGAGGCGGCTTCACCCCTCCACTTT
CSAKTGGEAASPLHF
>-|TRBJ1-2|-|TRBV12-3/TRBV12-4
TGTGCCAGCAGTTTAGATGTCTTGAATGGCTACACCTTC
CASSLDVLNGYTF
>TRBD2|TRBJ2-1|many|TRBV29-1
TGCAGCGTTGACGGACTAGCGCTTTACAATGAGCAGTTCTTC
CSVDGLALYNEQFF
>TRBD2|TRBJ2-3|many|TRBV5-1
TGCGCCAGCAGCTTGGCGGTAGCGGGGGGGCCAAATACGCAGTATTTT
CASSLAVAGGPNTQYF
>-|TRBJ2-2|few|TRBV5-1
TGCGCCAGCAGCCATTCAATAGGGGCAGCCGGGGAGCTGTTTTTT
CASSHSIGAAGELFF
>TRBD2|TRBJ2-3|many|TRBV14
TGTGCCAGCAGTCGGGGAGGAGCGGGACGATATACGCAGTATTTT
CASSRGGAGRYTQYF
>-|TRBJ1-2|many|TRBV12-3/TRBV12-4
TGTGCCAGCAGCCTCGGGAAAAACTATGGCTACACCTTC
CASSLGKNYGYTF
>-|TRBJ1-4|-|TRBV7-2
TGTGCCAGCAGCTTAGTAGGACAGTCTCATGAAAAACTGTTTTTT
CASSLVGQSHEKLFF
>TRBD2|TRBJ2-7|few|TRBV6-2/TRBV6-3
TGTGCCAGCAGTTACTCAAGCCGGGGGGGCCCCGACGAGCAGTACTTC
CASSYSSRGGPDEQYF
>TRBD2|TRBJ2-5|few|TRBV18
TGTGCCAGCTCACTCGGGACTAGCGGACAAGAGACCCAGTACTTC
CASSLGTSGQETQYF
>TRBD1|TRBJ2-1|many|TRBV9
TGTGCCAGCAGCGCAATTGGGGACAGGGTCTACAATGAGCAGTTCTTC
CASSAIGDRVYNEQFF
>-|TRBJ1-1|few|TRBV10-2
TGCGCCAGCAGTGATGATTTGGGGAACACTGAAGCTTTCTTT
CASSDDLGNTEAFF
>-|TRBJ1-5|many|TRBV9
TGTGCCAGCAGCGTAGACGGTAGCAATCAGCCCCAGCATTTT
CASSVDGSNQPQHF
>-|TRBJ1-2|many|TRBV7-2
TGTGCCAGCAGCTTGGGCAGCCTGAACTATGGCTACACCTTC
CASSLGSLNYGYTF
>TRBD2|TRBJ2-1|many|TRBV11-2
TGTGCCAGCAGCTTAGATCTGCGGGGGTTACAGTTCTTC
CASSLDLRGLQFF
>-|TRBJ2-2|-|TRBV4-2
TGTGCCAGCAGCCTCGGCTCCCTCTGCGCCTTATTCACCGGGGAGCTGTATTTT
CASSLGSLCALFTGELYF
>-|TRBJ2-3|-|TRBV20-1
TGCAGTGCTAGAGTGGGCGGGAAGACAGATACGCAGTATTTT
CSARVGGKTDTQYF